The T cell receptor (beta chain) under discussion was sequenced for a study of cytomegalovirus exposure and HLA in healthy donors. Study results and limitations: In an earlier analysis, about 90% or about 30%: the productive usage of most TCR beta V segments.

PCR was performed using 60 Vbeta and 13 Jbeta primers. Using immunoSEQ multiplex PCR, the repertoire was profiled, and TCRdb retains in-frame clones only, with some absent. The table includes 90,000 to 150,000 clones, around three quarters detected once. With regard to this clone: Antigen unknown.

Losses at the gene ends were 6 bases for V and 7 bases for J; bases not matched to a gene: 7. This CDR3 is 15 amino acids long. The germline CDR1 and CDR2 sequences are SNHLY and FYNNEI. The chain combines TRBV2 with TRBJ2-2; 11 bases map to TRBD2. Sequenced material: PBMCs. This receptor was obtained from a woman in her twenties or thirties in good health and CMV-seropositive. CDR3 in amino acids: CASSLTSGEGGELFF. The CDR3 DNA reads TGTGCCAGCAGCCTGACTAGCGGGGAGGGCGGGGAGCTGTTTTTT.